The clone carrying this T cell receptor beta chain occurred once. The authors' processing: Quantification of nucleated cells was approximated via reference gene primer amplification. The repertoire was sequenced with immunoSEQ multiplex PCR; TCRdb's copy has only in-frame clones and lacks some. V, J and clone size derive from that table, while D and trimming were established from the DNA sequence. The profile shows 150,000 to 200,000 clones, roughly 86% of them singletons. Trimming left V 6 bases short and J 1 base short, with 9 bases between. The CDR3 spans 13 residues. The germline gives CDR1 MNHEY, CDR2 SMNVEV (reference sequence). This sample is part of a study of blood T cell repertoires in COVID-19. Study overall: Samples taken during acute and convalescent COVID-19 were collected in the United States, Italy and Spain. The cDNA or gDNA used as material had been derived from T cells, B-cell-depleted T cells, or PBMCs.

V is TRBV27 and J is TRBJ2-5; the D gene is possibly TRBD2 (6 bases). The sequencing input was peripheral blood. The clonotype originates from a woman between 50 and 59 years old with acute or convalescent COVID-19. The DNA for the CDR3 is TGTGCCAGCAGGGCGGGACTCCAAGAGACCCAGTACTTC. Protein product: CASRAGLQETQYF.